This section outlines one T cell receptor (beta chain) sequence together with its context. The antigen is undetermined. Within the sample, other DNA sequences also encode this same CDR3. The CDR3 loop spans 13 amino acids. V was trimmed by 4 bases and J by 3 bases, leaving 11 bases between them. Germline loops: CDR1 SGHRS, CDR2 YFSETQ. Methods used by the authors: Filtering differed since immunoSEQ provided only junctions, with no quality scores. Here immunoSEQ multiplex PCR was the method, and the copy in TCRdb shows in-frame clones only, minus some. The DNA was the basis for D and trimming; V, J and clone size are from that table. The sample holds some 1 million clones; roughly 80% are singletons and the top ten take 1.4%. These data come from a study of shared clonotypes between healthy human individuals. Looking at the study overall: Aged 18 to 49, the donors were a couple of women and three men.

Study-wide results and caveats: Specimens sampled were limited to blood, with tissue repertoires likely differing.

The rearrangement uses TRBV5-1 and TRBJ2-7, with a tentative D call TRBD2 (5 bases). The receptor's source is a man between 18 and 35 years old in good health. Sequences were obtained from memory CD4+ T cells sorted from blood. Stated subset: CD45RA-negative fraction. CDR3 sequence (DNA): TGCGCCAGCAGCAGAGGACGGGACTACGAGCAGTACTTC. It translates to CASSRGRDYEQYF.